This T cell receptor (beta chain) was sequenced during a study of blood T cell repertoires in COVID-19 (TCRdb year 2020). About the full investigation: Collaborator samples came from the United States, Italy and Spain and covered acute and convalescent phases of COVID-19. The material from the prospective study consisted of cDNA or gDNA derived from T cells, B-cell-depleted T cells, or PBMCs. Deeply sampled blood TCRbeta repertoires from subjects exposed to, actively infected with, or recovered from COVID-19 were included in the dataset. The repertoires were made available in a free public database intended to serve as a resource for research on the immune response to SARS-CoV-2. Samples came from the ongoing ImmuneRACE study (first 160 participants) plus 1,254 subjects from 6 global collaborators. Sample metadata almost always included a de-identified subject ID, COVID-19 status, age in years and sex. Where HLA class I and class II types were available, the types were taken from metadata supplied by the sample provider, not from assay-based typing. What the authors observed across the whole study: How much clinical and demographic metadata was included differed by source and by participant, and the metadata was provided uncurated.

TCRbeta CDR3 regions were amplified from genomic DNA using the immunoSEQ Assay, a bias-controlled multiplex PCR. The paper's data handling went like this. The number of nucleated cells in each sample was estimated by amplification of reference gene primers within the assay. Sequence reads were collapsed and filtered to measure the absolute abundance of every unique TCRbeta CDR3 rearrangement. For each sample, productive Simpson clonality was calculated by taking the square root of Simpson's diversity index across productive rearrangements. The immuneACCESS repertoire file appears here via TCRdb, limited to in-frame rearrangements. These files lack a portion of the clones; in checked studies, under half of the deficit traces to unresolved V genes, and the cause of the others is not known. V and J calls and clone size are copied from that table; D and trimming were computed from the DNA. This sample comprises around 70,000 clones, around 88% of them detected only once. The ten top clones hold 1.9% of the sample.

Concerning this clone: What antigen it recognizes has not been identified. No base qualities exist here, and no much larger clone lies one base off it.

The collaborating institutions used their own protocols to collect whole blood in K2EDTA tubes. For TCRbeta analysis, collaborators shipped samples in one of three forms: frozen whole blood, isolated PBMCs, or DNA extracted from either of those sample types. The germline V gene sets CDR1 to LGHNA and CDR2 to YSLEER. Clipping removes 3 bases from V and 0 bases from J, with 9 as the unmatched junction base count. The CDR3 holds 17 amino acids from the cysteine to the phenylalanine. The kept DNA is CDR3 alone, 51 bases in frame from the first base. This receptor chain uses TRBV4-3 and TRBJ2-7; 9 of the junction bases match TRBD1. This TCR derives from a woman over 75 with active or convalescent COVID-19. The specimen was peripheral blood. The nucleotides read TGCGCCAGCAGCCACCTGGGACAGGGAGCGAACTCCTACGAGCAGTACTTC. It encodes CASSHLGQGANSYEQYF.